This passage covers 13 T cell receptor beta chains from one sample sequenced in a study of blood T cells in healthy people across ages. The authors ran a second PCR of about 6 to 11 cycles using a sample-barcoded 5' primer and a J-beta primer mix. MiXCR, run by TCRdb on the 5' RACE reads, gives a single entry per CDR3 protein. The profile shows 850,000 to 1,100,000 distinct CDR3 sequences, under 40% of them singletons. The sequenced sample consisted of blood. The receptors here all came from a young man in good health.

The CDR3 loop reads CASSPTIQWATHEQYF. The DNA of the CDR3 is TGTGCCAGCAGCCCCACAATTCAGTGGGCGACCCACGAGCAGTACTTC. This chain uses TRBV14 with TRBJ2-7; D is ambiguous. V lost 4 bases and J lost 5, with 21 bases in between. The length of the CDR3 is 16 residues. The germline CDR1 and CDR2 sequences are SGHDN and FVKESK.

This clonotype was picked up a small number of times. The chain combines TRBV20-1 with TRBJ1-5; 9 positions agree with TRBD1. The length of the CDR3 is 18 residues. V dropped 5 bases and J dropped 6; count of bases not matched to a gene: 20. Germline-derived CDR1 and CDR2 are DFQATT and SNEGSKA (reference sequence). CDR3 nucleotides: TGCAGTGCTGGAACTCCAGGGACAGGGTTAATAGGTGGTCAGCCCCAGCATTTT. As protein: CSAGTPGTGLIGGQPQHF.

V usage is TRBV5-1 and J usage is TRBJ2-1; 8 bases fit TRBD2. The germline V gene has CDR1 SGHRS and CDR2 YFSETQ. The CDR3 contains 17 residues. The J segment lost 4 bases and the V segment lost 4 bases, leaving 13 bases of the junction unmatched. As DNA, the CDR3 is TGCGCCAGCAGCCAGACCTCGGGGGGGCCGAGATACAATGAGCAGTTCTTC. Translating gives CASSQTSGGPRYNEQFF.

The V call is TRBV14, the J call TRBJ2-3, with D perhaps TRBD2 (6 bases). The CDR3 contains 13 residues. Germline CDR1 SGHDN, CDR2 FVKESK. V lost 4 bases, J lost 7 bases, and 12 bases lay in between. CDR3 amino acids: CASSPRRGHTQYF. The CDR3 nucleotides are TGTGCCAGCAGCCCCCGGAGGGGCCATACGCAGTATTTT.

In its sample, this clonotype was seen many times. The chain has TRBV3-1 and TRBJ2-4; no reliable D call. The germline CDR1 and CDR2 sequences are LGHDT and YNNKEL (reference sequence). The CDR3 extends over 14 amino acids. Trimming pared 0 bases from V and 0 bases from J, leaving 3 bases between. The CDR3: CASSQDIAKNIQYF. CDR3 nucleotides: TGTGCCAGCAGCCAAGACATAGCCAAAAACATTCAGTACTTC.

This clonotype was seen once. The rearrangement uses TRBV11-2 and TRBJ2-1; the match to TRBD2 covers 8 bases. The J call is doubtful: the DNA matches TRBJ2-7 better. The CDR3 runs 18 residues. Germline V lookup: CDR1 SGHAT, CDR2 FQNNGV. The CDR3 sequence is CASTLGRGGTRSYNEQYF. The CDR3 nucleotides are TGTGCCAGCACCCTAGGTCGGGGGGGCACTCGCTCCTACAATGAGCAGTACTTC.

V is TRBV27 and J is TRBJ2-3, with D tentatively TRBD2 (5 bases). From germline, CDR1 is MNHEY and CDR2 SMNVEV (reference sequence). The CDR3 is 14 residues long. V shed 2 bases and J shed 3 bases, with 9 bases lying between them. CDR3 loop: CASSLHGVTDTQYF. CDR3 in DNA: TGTGCCAGCAGTTTACACGGGGTAACAGATACGCAGTATTTT.

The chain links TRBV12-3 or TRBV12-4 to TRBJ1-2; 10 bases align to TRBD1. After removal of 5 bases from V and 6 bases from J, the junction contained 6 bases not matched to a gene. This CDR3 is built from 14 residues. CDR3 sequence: CASSLRTGGHGYTF. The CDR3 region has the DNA TGTGCCAGCAGTCTCCGGACAGGGGGACATGGCTACACCTTC.

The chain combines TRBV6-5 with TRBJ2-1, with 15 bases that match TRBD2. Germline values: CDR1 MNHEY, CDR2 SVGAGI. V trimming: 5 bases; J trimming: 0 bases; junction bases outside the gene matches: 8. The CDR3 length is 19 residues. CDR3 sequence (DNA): TGTGCCAGCAGTCACGGACTAGCGGGGGGGACCAGCTCCTACAATGAGCAGTTCTTC. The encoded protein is CASSHGLAGGTSSYNEQFF.

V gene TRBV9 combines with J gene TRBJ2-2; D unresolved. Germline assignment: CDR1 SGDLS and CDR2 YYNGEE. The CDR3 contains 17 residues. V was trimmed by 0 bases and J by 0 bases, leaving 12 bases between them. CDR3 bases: TGTGCCAGCAGCGTAGGGGCAGCTACACCGAACACCGGGGAGCTGTTTTTT. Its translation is CASSVGAATPNTGELFF.

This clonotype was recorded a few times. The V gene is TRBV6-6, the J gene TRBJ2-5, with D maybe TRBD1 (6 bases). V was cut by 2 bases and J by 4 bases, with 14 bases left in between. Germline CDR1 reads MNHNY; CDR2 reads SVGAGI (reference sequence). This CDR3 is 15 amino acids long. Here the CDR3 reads CASSYDRGGRETQYF. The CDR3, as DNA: TGTGCCAGCAGTTACGACAGAGGGGGTAGAGAGACCCAGTACTTC.

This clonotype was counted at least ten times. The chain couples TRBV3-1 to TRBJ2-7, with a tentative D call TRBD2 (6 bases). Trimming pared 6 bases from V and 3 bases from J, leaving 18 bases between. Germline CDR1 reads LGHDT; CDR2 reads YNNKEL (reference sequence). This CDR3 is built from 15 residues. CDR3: CASSPGTLAYYEQYF. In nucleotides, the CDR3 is TGTGCCAGCAGTCCTGGTACACTAGCCTACTACGAGCAGTACTTC.

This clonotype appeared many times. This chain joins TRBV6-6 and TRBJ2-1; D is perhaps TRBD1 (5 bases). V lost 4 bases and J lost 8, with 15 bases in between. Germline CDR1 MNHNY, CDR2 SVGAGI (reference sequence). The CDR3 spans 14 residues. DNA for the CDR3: TGTGCCAGCAGTTTAGTGGCAGGGCGAGATGAGCAGTTCTTC. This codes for CASSLVAGRDEQFF.